Listed here are 27 T cell receptor beta chains from one sample, sequenced in a study of beta chain features in type 1 diabetes. Study-wide results and limits: Moderately but significantly shorter TCRB CDR3s were found in Type 1 diabetes patients in all four CD4+ subsets.

The whole isolated RNA underwent reverse transcription, so sequencing captured expressed TCRB transcripts. Sequencing used immunoSEQ multiplex PCR; TCRdb keeps in-frame clones, though not all of them. The profile shows about 240,000 clones, roughly 13% of them singletons. These receptors have no identified antigens. The sample was naive CD4+ T cells from blood. These receptors all stem from a man aged 25-45 years with type 1 diabetes.

This clone was counted a few times. The V call is TRBV15, the J call TRBJ2-5; 8 bases align to TRBD1. V lost 5 bases and J lost 5; bases outside the gene matches: 10. The CDR3 spans 15 residues. Germline V gives CDR1 LNHNV, CDR2 YYDKDF (reference sequence). For the CDR3, the DNA is TGTGCCACCAGCCCACGGAGGTACAGGGGGGAGACCCAGTACTTC. This encodes CATSPRRYRGETQYF.

This clone was picked up a small number of times. The V and J genes are TRBV5-1 and TRBJ2-5, with a possible D match to TRBD2 (6 bases). The CDR3 contains 14 residues. Trimming pared 6 bases from V and 0 bases from J, leaving 12 bases between. Germline-derived CDR1 and CDR2 are SGHRS and YFSETQ. The chain's CDR3 is CASTTGGNQETQYF. The CDR3 DNA reads TGCGCCAGCACCACTGGGGGGAACCAAGAGACCCAGTACTTC.

This chain joins TRBV6-6 and TRBJ1-2; 8 bases fit TRBD1. V was clipped by 4 bases and J by 1 base; unmatched bases: 2. This CDR3 comprises 14 residues. Germline V gene sequence: CDR1 MNHNY, CDR2 SVGAGI (reference sequence). The CDR3 loop reads CASSSTGVNYGYTF. In DNA form, the CDR3 reads TGTGCCAGCAGTTCGACAGGGGTTAACTATGGCTACACCTTC.

A remark on this clone: Distinct nucleotide sequences in the sample also encode this CDR3. The rearrangement joins TRBV5-1 to TRBJ2-1; D is unclear. This CDR3 has 14 residues. Germline CDR1 reads SGHRS; CDR2 reads YFSETQ. V lost 0 bases, J lost 2 bases, and 6 bases lay in between. As DNA, the CDR3 is TGCGCCAGCAGCTTGGGACAAACCTACAATGAGCAGTTCTTC. Translated: CASSLGQTYNEQFF.

Details on this clone: Other DNA variants within this sample encode the same CDR3. The chain uses TRBV18 and TRBJ2-5, with D possibly TRBD1 on 6 matching bases. The CDR3 loop spans 13 amino acids. Trimming pared 6 bases from V and 2 bases from J, leaving 10 bases between. Germline V lookup: CDR1 KGHSH, CDR2 LQKENI. As DNA, the CDR3 is TGTGCCAGCTCCCGCGGACAGCAAGAGACCCAGTACTTC. This translates into CASSRGQQETQYF.

This clone was counted only a few times. The CDR3 bases are TGTGCCAGCAGCATAATAGCGGGACCTCCAGATACGCAGTATTTT. Its translation is CASSIIAGPPDTQYF. The chain joins TRBV11-2 to TRBJ2-3; 8 nucleotides line up with TRBD2. With 5 bases clipped from V and 4 bases from J, the junction kept 8 bases outside the gene matches. Germline assignment: CDR1 SGHAT and CDR2 FQNNGV. CDR3 length: 15 amino acids.

This clone was seen a handful of times. CDR3 sequence reads: CASRPSGSLETQYF. The CDR3 nucleotides are TGCGCCAGCAGGCCTAGCGGGAGTCTAGAGACCCAGTACTTC. The genes are TRBV4-1 and TRBJ2-5; 10 nucleotides agree with TRBD2. The CDR3 loop spans 14 amino acids. V lost 6 bases, J lost 4 bases, and 5 bases stayed unmatched. Germline assignment: CDR1 MGHRA and CDR2 YSYEKL.

V usage is TRBV5-6 and J usage is TRBJ1-1, with D tentatively TRBD1 (6 bases). Deletions cut 1 base from V and 1 base from J, with 11 bases between. Germline lookup yields CDR1 SGHDT and CDR2 YYEEEE. The CDR3 extends over 15 amino acids. The CDR3 sequence: CASSLNAGENTEAFF. DNA for the CDR3: TGTGCCAGCAGCTTGAATGCAGGGGAGAACACTGAAGCTTTCTTT.

This clone was found a few times. The chain recombines TRBV30 with TRBJ2-5; D ambiguous. The end of the DNA fits TRBJ2-7 better, so the J call may be wrong. Germline V gene data show CDR1 as GTSNPN and CDR2 as SVGIG (reference sequence). The CDR3 has 11 residues. For the CDR3, the DNA is TGTGCCTGGAGTGGAGCTTACGAGCAGTACTTC. This sequence encodes CAWSGAYEQYF.

The chain recombines TRBV29-1 with TRBJ1-2, with TRBD1 identical over 9 bases. V shed 3 bases and J 7 bases; nucleotides not matched to a gene: 6. Germline V gene sequence: CDR1 SQVTM, CDR2 ANQGSEA. The CDR3 is 13 amino acids. DNA for the CDR3: TGCAGCGTTGACGGCACAGGGGGCAGTGGCTACACCTTC. As protein: CSVDGTGGSGYTF.

This clone was seen a handful of times. For the CDR3, the DNA is TGTGCCAGTAGTATAGAGGTTCGGTTGGGCTTTGATGCCAAAAACATTCAGTACTTC. Encoded protein: CASSIEVRLGFDAKNIQYF. This chain joins TRBV19 and TRBJ2-4; no reliable D call. The CDR3 spans 19 residues. Trimming took 0 bases from V and 1 from J, leaving 19 bases between them. Germline CDR1 reads LNHDA; CDR2 reads SQIVND (reference sequence).

This clone occurred a few times. The genes are TRBV7-9 and TRBJ2-3; 10 positions agree with TRBD1. From germline, CDR1 is SEHNR and CDR2 FQNEAQ (reference sequence). The V segment lost 6 bases and the J segment 5 bases; nucleotides outside the gene matches: 5. The CDR3 has 14 residues. CDR3 sequence (DNA): TGTGCCAGCAGATCGACAGGGGGCGAAGATACGCAGTATTTT. Encoded protein: CASRSTGGEDTQYF.

The J gene is TRBJ2-5, the V gene TRBV28, with 13 bases identical to TRBD2. The DNA matches TRBJ2-7 better at its end, which makes the J call doubtful. The CDR3 extends over 16 amino acids. The V gene's germline CDR1 is MDHEN and CDR2 SYDVKM. The CDR3 DNA follows: TGTGCCAGCATGCCGACTAGCGGGGGGACCAACTACGAGCAGTACTTC. Amino acid sequence: CASMPTSGGTNYEQYF.

The chain links TRBV10-3 to TRBJ2-3, with 11 bases identical to TRBD1. CDR3 size: 14 residues. The junction had 3 bases not matched to a gene; V was cut back by 6 bases and J by 4 bases. Germline assignment: CDR1 ENHRY and CDR2 SYGVKD. CDR3 amino acids: CAIREGQGADTQYF. The CDR3 DNA is TGTGCCATCAGGGAGGGACAGGGGGCAGATACGCAGTATTTT.

The chain couples TRBV5-1 to TRBJ1-1; 8 positions match TRBD1. CDR1 and CDR2 from the germline V gene are SGHRS and YFSETQ. Trimming at V came to 4 bases and at J to 1 base, leaving 6 bases not matched to a gene. The length of the CDR3 is 15 residues. CDR3 in amino acids: CASSAGGERNTEAFF. DNA of the CDR3: TGCGCCAGCAGCGCAGGGGGCGAGCGGAACACTGAAGCTTTCTTT.

The table lists this clone with a few counts. The chain has TRBV25-1 and TRBJ1-2; D is possibly TRBD1 (6 bases). The germline CDR1 and CDR2 sequences are MGHDK and SYGVNS. Trimming took 8 bases from V and 2 from J, leaving 15 bases between them. This CDR3 has 14 residues. For the CDR3, the DNA is TGTGCCAGCGGAAACAGGGAGGGGAACTATGGCTACACCTTC. Amino acid sequence: CASGNREGNYGYTF.

This chain joins TRBV7-8 and TRBJ1-1; possible D gene TRBD1, 6 bases. CDR3 length: 15 amino acids. Germline V lookup: CDR1 SGHVS, CDR2 FQNEAQ. V gave up 3 bases and J gave up 0 bases, with 11 bases separating them. For the CDR3, the DNA is TGTGCCAGCAGCTTCACGGACAGCATGAACACTGAAGCTTTCTTT. It encodes CASSFTDSMNTEAFF.

This clone came up a few times. The CDR3 DNA follows: TGCAGTGCTAGCACCGGCTATGGCTACACCTTC. Residues: CSASTGYGYTF. The rearrangement links TRBV20-1 to TRBJ1-2; D uncertain. The germline CDR1 and CDR2 sequences are DFQATT and SNEGSKA (reference sequence). The CDR3 is made up of 11 amino acids. Trimming removed 3 bases from V and 4 bases from J, with 6 bases in between.

This clone was detected only a few times. The chain joins TRBV5-6 to TRBJ2-5, with D perhaps matching TRBD2 (6 bases). The CDR3 totals 15 residues. CDR1 is SGHDT, CDR2 YYEEEE, per germline. Trimming removed 0 bases at V and 0 bases at J, with 9 bases between. The CDR3 protein is CASSLVGGDQETQYF. The CDR3, as DNA: TGTGCCAGCAGCTTGGTGGGCGGGGACCAAGAGACCCAGTACTTC.

This clone was counted between two and nine times. The chain carries TRBV2 and TRBJ1-2; D might be TRBD1 (5 bases). From germline, CDR1 is SNHLY and CDR2 FYNNEI. This CDR3 region has 18 residues. V was clipped by 7 bases and J by 6 bases, with 30 bases between them. CDR3 amino acids: CASKVGVGGAKVEDGYTF. The CDR3 nucleotides read TGTGCCAGCAAAGTGGGGGTGGGGGGTGCAAAGGTGGAGGATGGCTACACCTTC. The complete variable domain, with remaining parts taken from reference TRBV2 and TRBJ1-2, reads EPEVTQTPSHQVTQMGQEVILRCVPISNHLYFYWYRQILGQKVEFLVSFYNNEISEKSEIFDDQFSVERPDGSNFTLKIRSTKLEDSAMYFCASKVGVGGAKVEDGYTFGSGTRLTVV.

This clone showed up just a few times. This chain uses TRBV29-1 with TRBJ1-4, with D uncertain. The CDR3 consists of 12 residues. V was trimmed by 5 bases and J by 3 bases, leaving 7 bases between them. CDR1 and CDR2 (germline): SQVTM, ANQGSEA. The CDR3 DNA sequence: TGCAGCGTTTCGTCGTCTAATGAAAAACTGTTTTTT. It codes for CSVSSSNEKLFF.

CDR3 amino acids: CASSLQGSNYEQYF. CDR3 DNA sequence: TGTGCCAGCAGCTTACAGGGGAGTAACTACGAGCAGTACTTC. V is TRBV7-9 and J is TRBJ2-7, with D possibly being TRBD1 (6 bases). Germline V gene sequence: CDR1 SEHNR, CDR2 FQNEAQ (reference sequence). CDR3 length equals 14 residues. Deletions cut 2 bases from V and 3 bases from J, with 11 bases between.

This clone came up a few times. The chain links TRBV30 to TRBJ1-5; tentatively, D is TRBD1 (6 bases). Trimming took off 3 bases at V and 5 bases at J, with 11 bases between the two ends. The CDR3 totals 13 residues. Looked up from germline, CDR1 is GTSNPN and CDR2 is SVGIG (reference sequence). Here the CDR3 reads CAWRTGFDQPQHF. In DNA form, the CDR3 reads TGTGCCTGGAGAACAGGGTTCGATCAGCCCCAGCATTTT.

This rearrangement joins TRBV25-1 to TRBJ2-4, with D tentatively TRBD1 (5 bases). This CDR3 is 15 amino acids long. The V end was cut by 1 base, the J end by 0 bases, with 7 bases between. The V gene's germline CDR1 is MGHDK and CDR2 SYGVNS. CDR3 residues: CASSELGPAKNIQYF. The CDR3 bases are TGTGCCAGCAGTGAATTGGGGCCAGCCAAAAACATTCAGTACTTC.

The V and J genes are TRBV5-4 and TRBJ2-7; D call uncertain. V was cut by 4 bases and J by 4 bases, with 15 bases left in between. This CDR3 spans 14 amino acids. Germline-derived CDR1 and CDR2 are SGHNT and YYREEE (reference sequence). CDR3 in DNA: TGTGCCAGCAGCCCGCGAGGCGGATCATACGAGCAGTACTTC. Translated, it gives CASSPRGGSYEQYF.

The rearrangement links TRBV25-1 to TRBJ1-1; D gene uncertain. V gave up 3 bases and J gave up 3 bases, with 11 bases separating them. The CDR3 sequence is 14 residues long. Germline V gives CDR1 MGHDK, CDR2 SYGVNS. The CDR3 spells CASSDSNSHTEAFF. In nucleotides, the CDR3 is TGTGCCAGCAGTGATAGTAACAGCCACACTGAAGCTTTCTTT. The full variable domain, completed using reference TRBV25-1 and TRBJ1-1, is EADIYQTPRYLVIGTGKKITLECSQTMGHDKMYWYQQDPGMELHLIHYSYGVNSTEKGDLSSESTVSRIRTEHFPLTLESARPSHTSQYLCASSDSNSHTEAFFGQGTRLTVV.

This clone was counted only a few times. This rearrangement joins TRBV30 to TRBJ1-5; 10 bases line up with TRBD1. The CDR3 is made up of 16 amino acids. V lost 4 bases and J lost 3; bases outside the gene matches: 9. Germline loops: CDR1 GTSNPN, CDR2 SVGIG (reference sequence). As DNA, the CDR3 is TGTGCCTGGAAAAGACAGGGGGCAGATGACAATCAGCCCCAGCATTTT. It translates to CAWKRQGADDNQPQHF.